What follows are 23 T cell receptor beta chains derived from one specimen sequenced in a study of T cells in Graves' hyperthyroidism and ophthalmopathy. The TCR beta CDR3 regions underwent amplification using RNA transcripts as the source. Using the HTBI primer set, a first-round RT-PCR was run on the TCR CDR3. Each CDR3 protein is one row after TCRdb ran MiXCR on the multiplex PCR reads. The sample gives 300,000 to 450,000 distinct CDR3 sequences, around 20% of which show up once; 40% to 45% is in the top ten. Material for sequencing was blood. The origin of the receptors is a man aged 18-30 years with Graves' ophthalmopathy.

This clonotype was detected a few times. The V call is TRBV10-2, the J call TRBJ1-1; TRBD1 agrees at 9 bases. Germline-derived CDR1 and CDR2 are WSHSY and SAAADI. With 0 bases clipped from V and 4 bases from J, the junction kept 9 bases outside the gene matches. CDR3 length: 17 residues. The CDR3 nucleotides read TGCGCCAGCAGTGAGTCCAGAGGGACAGGGTACGGCACTGAAGCTTTCTTT. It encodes CASSESRGTGYGTEAFF.

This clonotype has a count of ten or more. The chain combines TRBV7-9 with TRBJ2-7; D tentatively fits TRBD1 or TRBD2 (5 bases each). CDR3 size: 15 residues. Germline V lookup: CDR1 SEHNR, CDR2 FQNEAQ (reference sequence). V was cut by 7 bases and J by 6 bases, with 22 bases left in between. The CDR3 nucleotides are TGTGCCAGCACCCACAGTGACGGGGCTAGGGGCGAGCAGTACTTC. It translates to CASTHSDGARGEQYF.

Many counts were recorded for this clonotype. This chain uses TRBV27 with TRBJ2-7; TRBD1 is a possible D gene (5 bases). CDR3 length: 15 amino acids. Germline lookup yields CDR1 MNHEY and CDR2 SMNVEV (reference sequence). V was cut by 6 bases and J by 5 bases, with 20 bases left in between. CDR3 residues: CASRPRAEASHEQYF. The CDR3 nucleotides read TGTGCCAGCAGACCCAGGGCCGAAGCGAGCCACGAGCAGTACTTC.

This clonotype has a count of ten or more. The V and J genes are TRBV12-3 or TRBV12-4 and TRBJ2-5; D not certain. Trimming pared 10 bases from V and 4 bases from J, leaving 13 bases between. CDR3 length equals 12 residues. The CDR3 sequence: CATTQMGETQYF. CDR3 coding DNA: TGTGCCACCACACAAATGGGAGAGACCCAGTACTTC.

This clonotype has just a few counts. CDR3 in amino acids: CASSLGSGGGVYEQYF. The CDR3 DNA reads TGTGCCAGCAGCTTAGGCAGTGGCGGGGGGGTGTACGAGCAGTACTTC. The chain carries TRBV13 and TRBJ2-7, with 9 bases identical to TRBD2. The CDR3 extends over 16 amino acids. CDR1 is PRHDT and CDR2 is FYEKMQ in the germline V gene (reference sequence). Trimming removed 0 bases from V and 4 bases from J; junction bases left unmatched: 7.

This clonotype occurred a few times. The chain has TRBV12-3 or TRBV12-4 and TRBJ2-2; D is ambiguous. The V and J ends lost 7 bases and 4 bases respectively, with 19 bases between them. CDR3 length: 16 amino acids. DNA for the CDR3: TGTGCCAGCATTCCCACGGTCCTCCTCTCCACCGGGGAGCTGTTTTTT. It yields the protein CASIPTVLLSTGELFF.

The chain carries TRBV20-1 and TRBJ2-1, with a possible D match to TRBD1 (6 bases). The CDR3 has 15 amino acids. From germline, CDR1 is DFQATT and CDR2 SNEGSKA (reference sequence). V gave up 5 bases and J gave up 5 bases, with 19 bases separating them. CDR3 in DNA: TGCAGTGCTCCTTGGGCAGGGGAAAGTAACAATGAGCAGTTCTTC. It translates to CSAPWAGESNNEQFF.

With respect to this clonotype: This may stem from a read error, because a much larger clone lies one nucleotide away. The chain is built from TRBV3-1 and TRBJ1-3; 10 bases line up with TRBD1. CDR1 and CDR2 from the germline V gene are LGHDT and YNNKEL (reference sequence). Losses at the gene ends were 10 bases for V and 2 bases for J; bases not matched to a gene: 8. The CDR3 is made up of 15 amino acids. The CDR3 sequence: CANTRQGATGNTIYF. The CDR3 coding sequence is TGTGCCAACACCCGACAGGGGGCTACTGGAAACACCATATATTTT.

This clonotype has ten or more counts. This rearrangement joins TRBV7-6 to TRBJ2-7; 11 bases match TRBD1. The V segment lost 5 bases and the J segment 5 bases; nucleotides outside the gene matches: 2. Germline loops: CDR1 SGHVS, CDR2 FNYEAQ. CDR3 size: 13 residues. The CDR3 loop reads CASSLGQGDEQYF. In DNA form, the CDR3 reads TGTGCCAGCAGCCTGGGACAGGGGGACGAGCAGTACTTC.

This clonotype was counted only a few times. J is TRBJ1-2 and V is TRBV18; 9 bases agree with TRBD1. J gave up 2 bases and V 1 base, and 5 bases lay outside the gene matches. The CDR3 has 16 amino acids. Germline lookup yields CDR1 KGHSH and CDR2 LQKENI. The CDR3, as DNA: TGTGCCAGCTCACCACAGGGACAGGGAATCAACTATGGCTACACCTTC. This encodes CASSPQGQGINYGYTF.

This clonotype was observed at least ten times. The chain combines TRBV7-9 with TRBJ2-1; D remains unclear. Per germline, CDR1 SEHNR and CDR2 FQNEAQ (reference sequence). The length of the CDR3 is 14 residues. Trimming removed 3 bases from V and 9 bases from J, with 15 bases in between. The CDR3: CASSLLLAGVEQFF. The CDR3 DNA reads TGTGCCAGCAGCTTGTTACTGGCTGGGGTTGAGCAGTTCTTC.

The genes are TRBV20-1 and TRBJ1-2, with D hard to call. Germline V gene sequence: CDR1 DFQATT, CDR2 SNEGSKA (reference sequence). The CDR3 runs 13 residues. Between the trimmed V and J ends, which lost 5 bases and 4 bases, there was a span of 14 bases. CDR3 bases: TGCAGTGCTCCATCGGTGACGGTCTATGGCTACACCTTC. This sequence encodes CSAPSVTVYGYTF.

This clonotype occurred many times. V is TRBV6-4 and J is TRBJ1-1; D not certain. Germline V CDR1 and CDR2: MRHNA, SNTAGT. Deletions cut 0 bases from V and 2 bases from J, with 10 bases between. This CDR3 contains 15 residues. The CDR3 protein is CASSDSGKGNTEAFF. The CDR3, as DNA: TGTGCCAGCAGTGACTCGGGGAAGGGAAACACTGAAGCTTTCTTT.

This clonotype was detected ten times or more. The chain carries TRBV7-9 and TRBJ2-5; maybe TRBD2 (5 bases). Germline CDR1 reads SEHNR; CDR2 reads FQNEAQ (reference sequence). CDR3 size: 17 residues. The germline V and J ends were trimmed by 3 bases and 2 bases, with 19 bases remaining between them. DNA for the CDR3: TGTGCCAGCAGCTTCCCCACCTCGGGCGGGCATCAAGAGACCCAGTACTTC. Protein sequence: CASSFPTSGGHQETQYF. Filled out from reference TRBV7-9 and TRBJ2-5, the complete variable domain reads DTGVSQNPRHKITKRGQNVTFRCDPISEHNRLYWYRQTLGQGPEFLTYFQNEAQLEKSRLLSDRFSAERPKGSFSTLEIQRTEQGDSAMYLCASSFPTSGGHQETQYFGPGTRLLVL.

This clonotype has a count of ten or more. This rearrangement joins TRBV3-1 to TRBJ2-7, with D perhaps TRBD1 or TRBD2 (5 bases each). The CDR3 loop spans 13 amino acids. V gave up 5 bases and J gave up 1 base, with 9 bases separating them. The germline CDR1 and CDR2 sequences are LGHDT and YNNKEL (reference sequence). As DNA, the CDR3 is TGTGCCAGCAGCTATGGGGGTTCCTACGAGCAGTACTTC. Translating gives CASSYGGSYEQYF.

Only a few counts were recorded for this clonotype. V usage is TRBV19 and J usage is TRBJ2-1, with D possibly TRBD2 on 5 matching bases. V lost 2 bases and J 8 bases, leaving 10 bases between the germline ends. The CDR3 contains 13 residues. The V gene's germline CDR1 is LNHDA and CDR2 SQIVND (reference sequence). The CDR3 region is CASSIPERDEQFF. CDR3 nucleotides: TGTGCCAGTAGTATACCTGAGAGGGATGAGCAGTTCTTC.

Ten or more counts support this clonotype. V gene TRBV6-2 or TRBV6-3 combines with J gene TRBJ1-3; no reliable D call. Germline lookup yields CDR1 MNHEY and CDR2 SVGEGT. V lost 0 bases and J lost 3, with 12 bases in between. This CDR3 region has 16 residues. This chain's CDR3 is CASSYSKGPFGNTIYF. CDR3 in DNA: TGTGCCAGCAGTTACTCGAAGGGTCCTTTTGGAAACACCATATATTTT.

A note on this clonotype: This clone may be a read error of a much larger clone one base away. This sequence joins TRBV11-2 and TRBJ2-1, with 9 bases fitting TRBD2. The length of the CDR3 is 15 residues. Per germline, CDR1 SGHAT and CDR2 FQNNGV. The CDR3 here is CASGLMGTSTAEQFF. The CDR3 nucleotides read TGTGCCAGCGGCTTAATGGGGACTAGCACTGCTGAGCAGTTCTTC.

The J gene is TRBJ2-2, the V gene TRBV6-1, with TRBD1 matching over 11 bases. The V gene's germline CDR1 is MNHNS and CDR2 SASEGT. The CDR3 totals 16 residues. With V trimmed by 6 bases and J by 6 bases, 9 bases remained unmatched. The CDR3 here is CASRELGTGGSGELFF. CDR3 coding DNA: TGTGCCAGCAGGGAGCTCGGGACAGGGGGTTCCGGGGAGCTGTTTTTT.

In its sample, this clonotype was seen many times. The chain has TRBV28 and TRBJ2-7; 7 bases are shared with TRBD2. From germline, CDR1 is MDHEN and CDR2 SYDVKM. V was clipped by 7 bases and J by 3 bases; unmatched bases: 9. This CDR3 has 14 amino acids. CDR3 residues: CASKNWGEGYEQYF. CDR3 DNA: TGTGCCAGCAAAAATTGGGGGGAGGGCTACGAGCAGTACTTC.

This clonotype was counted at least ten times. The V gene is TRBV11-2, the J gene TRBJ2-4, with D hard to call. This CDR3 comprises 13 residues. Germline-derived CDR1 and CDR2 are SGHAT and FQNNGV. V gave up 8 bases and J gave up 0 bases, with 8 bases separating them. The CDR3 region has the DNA TGTGCCAGCTGTGGGCTAGCCAAAAACATTCAGTACTTC. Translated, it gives CASCGLAKNIQYF.

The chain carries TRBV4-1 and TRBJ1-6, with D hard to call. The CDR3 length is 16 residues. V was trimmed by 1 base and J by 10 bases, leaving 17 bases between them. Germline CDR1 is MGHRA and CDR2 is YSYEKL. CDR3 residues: CASSQGFGNVNSPLHF. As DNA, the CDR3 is TGCGCCAGCAGCCAAGGGTTTGGGAATGTCAACTCACCCCTCCACTTT.

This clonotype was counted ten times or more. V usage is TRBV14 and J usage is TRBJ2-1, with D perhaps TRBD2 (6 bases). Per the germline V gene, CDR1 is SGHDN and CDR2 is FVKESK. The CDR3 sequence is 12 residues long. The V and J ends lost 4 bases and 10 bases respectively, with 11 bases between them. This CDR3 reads CASSLGLEEQFF. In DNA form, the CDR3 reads TGTGCCAGCAGCCTGGGACTTGAGGAGCAGTTCTTC.